This entry is about one TCR beta chain. No cognate antigen has been identified for it. Base-call qualities are not available, and no considerably larger clone is one nucleotide away. This sample stems from a study of blood T cell repertoires in COVID-19 (dated by TCRdb to 2018 to 2021). Looking at the study overall: Collaborator samples came from the United States, Italy and Spain and covered acute and convalescent phases of COVID-19. The repertoires were made available in a free public database intended to serve as a resource for research on the immune response to SARS-CoV-2. The prospective study material was composed of cDNA or gDNA derived from T cells, B-cell-depleted T cells, or PBMCs. Subjects who had been exposed to COVID-19, were actively infected with it, or had recovered from it provided the deeply sampled blood TCRbeta repertoires that made up the dataset. Sample metadata almost always included a de-identified subject ID, COVID-19 status, age in years and sex. Samples came from the ongoing ImmuneRACE study (first 160 participants) plus 1,254 subjects from 6 global collaborators. HLA class I and class II types, where available, came from metadata supplied by the sample provider rather than from assay-based typing. Paper-wide results and their limitations: The amount of clinical and demographic metadata varied by source and participant and was provided uncurated.

Whole blood was collected in K2EDTA tubes by collaborating institutions according to the institutions' own protocols. Collaborator samples were shipped for TCRbeta analysis as frozen whole blood, isolated PBMCs, or DNA extracted from either sample type. The CDR3 goes from the cysteine to the phenylalanine over 17 residues. CDR3 DNA only is kept here, 51 bases in frame from base 1. The germline V gene encodes CDR1 SGHAT and CDR2 FQNNGV. Trimming takes 5 bases from V and 0 bases from J, and the germline ends sit 14 bases apart. TCRbeta CDR3 regions were amplified from genomic DNA by means of the immunoSEQ Assay, a bias-controlled multiplex PCR. The authors processed their data as follows. Nucleated cell counts per sample were estimated from amplification of reference gene primers within the assay. To quantify the absolute abundance of each unique TCRbeta CDR3 rearrangement, sequence reads were collapsed and filtered. Productive Simpson clonality was computed per sample as the square root of Simpson's diversity index over productive rearrangements. What TCRdb holds here is the immuneACCESS table cut down to in-frame rearrangements. Part of the clones is not present; checked against another copy, under half of the missing clones reflect an unresolved V gene, and the others are unexplained. The V and J calls and clone size come from that table; D and trimming were worked out from the DNA. In all, the sample holds around 170,000 clones, and 88% of those were seen once. About 26% of the sample lies in the top ten.

The sequenced sample consisted of peripheral blood. The rearranged segments are TRBV11-2 and TRBJ1-6; 6 matching bases give a weak D call of TRBD1. The clonotype comes from a man between 60 and 75 years old with acute or convalescent COVID-19. CDR3 protein: CASSLGDRSSYNSPLHF. The nucleotides read TGTGCCAGCAGCCTCGGAGACAGGAGCTCCTATAATTCACCCCTCCACTTT. The CDR3, completed at both ends by the reference TRBV11-2 and TRBJ1-6 genes, gives the full variable domain EAGVAQSPRYKIIEKRQSVAFWCNPISGHATLYWYQQILGQGPKLLIQFQNNGVVDDSQLPKDRFSAERLKGVDSTLKIQPAKLEDSAVYLCASSLGDRSSYNSPLHFGNGTRLTVT.